The 16 T cell receptor beta chains listed next were all sequenced from one sample in a study of blood T cell repertoires in COVID-19. Here immunoSEQ multiplex PCR was the method, and the copy in TCRdb shows in-frame clones only, minus some. Of over 250,000 clones in the sample, about four fifths were seen once. The sequenced material came from peripheral blood. Receptor source: a woman aged 45-65 years who had recovered from COVID-19.

The chain joins TRBV6-5 to TRBJ1-2; D possibly corresponds to TRBD1 (6 bases). Germline V gene lookup returns CDR1 MNHEY and CDR2 SVGAGI. The CDR3 totals 14 residues. V lost 6 bases and J 4 bases, leaving 15 bases between the germline ends. The CDR3 here is CASRMRGASYGYTF. The CDR3 bases are TGTGCCAGCAGGATGCGGGGGGCCTCCTATGGCTACACCTTC.

The chain uses TRBV2 and TRBJ2-1, with D maybe TRBD1 (6 bases). The V and J ends lost 7 bases and 10 bases respectively, with 11 bases between them. The germline V gene has CDR1 SNHLY and CDR2 FYNNEI. CDR3 length: 11 residues. The CDR3 DNA reads TGTGCCAGCACCACAGGGAAGGAGCAGTTCTTC. It yields the protein CASTTGKEQFF.

Turning to this clone: Other DNA sequences within the sample encode an identical CDR3. The gene calls are TRBV4-3 and TRBJ1-1; no definite D call. The germline V gene has CDR1 LGHNA and CDR2 YSLEER. The CDR3 has 15 residues. Trimming removed 0 bases at V and 2 bases at J, with 10 bases between. CDR3 loop: CASSQDFGANTEAFF. CDR3 nucleotides: TGCGCCAGCAGCCAAGATTTTGGAGCAAACACTGAAGCTTTCTTT.

The chain uses TRBV4-2 and TRBJ2-3; 10 bases match TRBD1. The CDR3 contains 15 residues. J lost 2 bases, V lost 3 bases, and 2 bases had no gene match. Germline CDR1 LGHNA, CDR2 YNFKEQ. The CDR3 nucleotides read TGTGCCAGCAGCCACGGACAGGGGGACACAGATACGCAGTATTTT. Its protein product is CASSHGQGDTDTQYF.

The V gene is TRBV7-2, the J gene TRBJ2-3; D uncertain. The CDR3 is 16 amino acids. CDR1 and CDR2 (germline): SGHTA, FQGNSA. V was trimmed by 5 bases and J by 1 base, leaving 16 bases between them. CDR3 in amino acids: CASSTRGPSGTDTQYF. The CDR3 DNA reads TGTGCCAGCAGCACGAGAGGCCCTTCGGGCACAGATACGCAGTATTTT.

This clone was recorded only once. Other DNA variants within this sample encode the same CDR3. The chain recombines TRBV6-2 or TRBV6-3 with TRBJ1-5; TRBD1 is a possible D gene (5 bases). With 2 bases removed from V and 1 base from J, the gap between germline ends came to 6 bases. CDR1 and CDR2 from the germline V gene are MNHEY and SVGEGT. The CDR3 consists of 14 residues. CDR3 sequence: CASSYRGSNQPQHF. CDR3 nucleotide sequence: TGTGCCAGCAGTTACAGGGGAAGCAATCAGCCCCAGCATTTT.

This clone was detected only a few times. The V and J genes are TRBV29-1 and TRBJ1-1; perhaps TRBD1 as D (6 bases). V lost 3 bases and J 3 bases, leaving 11 bases between the germline ends. The CDR3 has 13 residues. Germline V gives CDR1 SQVTM, CDR2 ANQGSEA. CDR3 sequence reads: CSVDRQGHTEAFF. The CDR3 DNA reads TGCAGCGTTGATCGGCAGGGGCACACTGAAGCTTTCTTT.

The chain couples TRBV4-1 to TRBJ2-3, with a weak D call TRBD1 (6 bases). The CDR3 covers 13 residues. With 4 bases removed from V and 6 bases from J, the gap between germline ends came to 11 bases. CDR1 and CDR2 (germline): MGHRA, YSYEKL. In DNA form, the CDR3 reads TGCGCCAGCAGCCTACAGGGAACCGATACGCAGTATTTT. It translates to CASSLQGTDTQYF.

This chain uses TRBV4-2 with TRBJ2-4, with 7 bases that match TRBD2. Germline CDR1 LGHNA, CDR2 YNFKEQ. There are 18 residues in the CDR3. After removal of 0 bases from V and 8 bases from J, the junction contained 16 bases not matched to a gene. The DNA of the CDR3 is TGTGCCAGCAGCCAAGAAGGTCCCCCAGCGGGATGGTTTGACATTCAGTACTTC. Residues: CASSQEGPPAGWFDIQYF.

The chain combines TRBV9 with TRBJ2-7, with D perhaps TRBD2 (6 bases). CDR1 SGDLS and CDR2 YYNGEE come from the germline V gene. Trimming took 4 bases from V and 7 from J, leaving 21 bases between them. There are 15 residues in the CDR3. As DNA, the CDR3 is TGTGCCAGCAGCTTCTCCGGGACTCCGGTTGGGGAGCAGTACTTC. This translates into CASSFSGTPVGEQYF. Full variable domain (outside the CDR3, taken from reference TRBV9 and TRBJ2-7): DSGVTQTPKHLITATGQRVTLRCSPRSGDLSVYWYQQSLDQGLQFLIQYYNGEERAKGNILERFSAQQFPDLHSELNLSSLELGDSALYFCASSFSGTPVGEQYFGPGTRLTVT.

The chain has TRBV18 and TRBJ1-6; no clear D gene. The CDR3 consists of 12 residues. Trimming shortened V by 6 bases and J by 10 bases, and 10 bases separated the two germline ends. Germline V gene lookup returns CDR1 KGHSH and CDR2 LQKENI. CDR3 region: CASSREDSPLHF. CDR3 DNA sequence: TGTGCCAGCTCTCGGGAGGACTCACCCCTCCACTTT.

This clone was detected a few times. This chain uses TRBV19 with TRBJ1-1; D gene uncertain. CDR3 length: 16 amino acids. The V gene lost 5 bases and the J gene lost 7 bases, with 23 bases spanning the gap. CDR1 LNHDA and CDR2 SQIVND come from the germline V gene (reference sequence). CDR3: CASSDPTGNGVGEAFF. The CDR3 DNA is TGTGCCAGTAGTGATCCGACGGGAAATGGGGTTGGTGAAGCTTTCTTT.

The J gene is TRBJ2-7, the V gene TRBV6-6; TRBD1 agrees at 12 bases. V lost 5 bases to trimming and J lost 4 bases; unmatched junction nucleotides: 6. Germline V gene sequence: CDR1 MNHNY, CDR2 SVGAGI (reference sequence). The CDR3 runs 15 residues. CDR3 sequence: CASSPGTGGKYEQYF. In nucleotides, the CDR3 is TGTGCCAGCAGTCCCGGGACAGGGGGCAAGTACGAGCAGTACTTC.

The J gene is TRBJ2-2, the V gene TRBV7-9, with 9 bases fitting TRBD1. This CDR3 spans 18 amino acids. Germline V lookup: CDR1 SEHNR, CDR2 FQNEAQ (reference sequence). Trimming took 2 bases from V and 2 from J; bases not matched to a gene: 9. The DNA for the CDR3 is TGTGCCAGCAGCTTATTTAGTTGGGACAGGGCTAACACCGGGGAGCTGTTTTTT. As protein: CASSLFSWDRANTGELFF.

V is TRBV9 and J is TRBJ2-7; 8 bases are shared with TRBD1. Germline-derived CDR1 and CDR2 are SGDLS and YYNGEE. The CDR3 runs 14 residues. Trimming at V came to 4 bases and at J to 2 bases, leaving 5 bases not matched to a gene. The CDR3 reads CASSRDRGTYEQYF. The CDR3 DNA follows: TGTGCCAGCAGCCGCGACAGGGGAACCTACGAGCAGTACTTC.

The chain joins TRBV7-2 to TRBJ2-3, with TRBD1 matching over 8 bases. The trim removed 1 base at V and 2 bases at J, leaving 5 bases unmatched. The germline CDR1 and CDR2 sequences are SGHTA and FQGNSA. CDR3 length: 16 amino acids. The CDR3 DNA reads as TGTGCCAGCAGCTTAGATGGGACAGGCTACACAGATACGCAGTATTTT. It is translated as CASSLDGTGYTDTQYF.